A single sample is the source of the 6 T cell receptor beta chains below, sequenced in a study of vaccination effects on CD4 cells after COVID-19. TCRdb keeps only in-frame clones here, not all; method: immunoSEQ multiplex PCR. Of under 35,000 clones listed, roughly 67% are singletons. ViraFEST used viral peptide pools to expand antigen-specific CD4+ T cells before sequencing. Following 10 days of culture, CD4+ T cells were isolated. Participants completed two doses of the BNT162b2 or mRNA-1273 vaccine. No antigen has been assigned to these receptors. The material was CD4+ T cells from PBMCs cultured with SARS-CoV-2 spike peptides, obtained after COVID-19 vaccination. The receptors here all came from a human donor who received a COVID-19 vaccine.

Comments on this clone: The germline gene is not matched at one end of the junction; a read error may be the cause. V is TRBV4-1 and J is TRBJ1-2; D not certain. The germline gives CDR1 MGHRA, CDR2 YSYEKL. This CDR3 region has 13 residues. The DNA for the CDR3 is TGCGCCAGCAGCCAAGGCACGGGCTGGCGTCTCCTCTTC. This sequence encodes CASSQGTGWRLLF.

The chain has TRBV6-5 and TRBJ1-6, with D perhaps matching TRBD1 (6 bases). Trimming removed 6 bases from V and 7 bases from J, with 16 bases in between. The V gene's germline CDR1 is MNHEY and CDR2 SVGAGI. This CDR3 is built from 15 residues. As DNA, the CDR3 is TGTGCCAGCAGCTTTGGACGGACAGAAAATTCACCCCTCCACTTT. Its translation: CASSFGRTENSPLHF.

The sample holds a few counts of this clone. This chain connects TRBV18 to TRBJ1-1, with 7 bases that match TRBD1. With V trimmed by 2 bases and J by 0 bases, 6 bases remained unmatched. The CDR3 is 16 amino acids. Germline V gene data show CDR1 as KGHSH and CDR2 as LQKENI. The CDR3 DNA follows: TGTGCCAGCTCACCAAACCCGACAGGGTTGAACACTGAAGCTTTCTTT. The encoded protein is CASSPNPTGLNTEAFF.

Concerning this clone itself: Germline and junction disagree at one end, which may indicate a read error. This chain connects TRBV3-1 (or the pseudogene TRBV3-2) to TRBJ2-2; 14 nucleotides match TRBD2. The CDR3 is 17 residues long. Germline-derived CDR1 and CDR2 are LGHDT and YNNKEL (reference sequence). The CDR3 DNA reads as TGTGCCAGCAGTCAAGGACTAGCGGGAGGAGGCACCGGGGAGCTGTTTTTT. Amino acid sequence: CASSQGLAGGGTGELFF.

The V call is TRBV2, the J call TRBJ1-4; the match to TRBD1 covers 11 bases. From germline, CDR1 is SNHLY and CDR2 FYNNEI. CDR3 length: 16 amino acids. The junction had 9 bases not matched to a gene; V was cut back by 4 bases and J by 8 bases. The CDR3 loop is CASSGKGQGAREKLFF. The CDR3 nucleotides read TGTGCCAGCAGTGGGAAAGGACAGGGGGCAAGGGAAAAACTGTTTTTT.

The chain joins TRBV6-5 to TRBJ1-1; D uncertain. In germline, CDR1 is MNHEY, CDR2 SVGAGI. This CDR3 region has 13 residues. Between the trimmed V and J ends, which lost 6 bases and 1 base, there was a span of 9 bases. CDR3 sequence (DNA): TGTGCCAGCAGAGCACACCGGAACACTGAAGCTTTCTTT. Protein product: CASRAHRNTEAFF.